The 18 T cell receptor beta chains listed next were all sequenced from one sample in a study of Graves' ophthalmopathy and Graves' hyperthyroidism. The authors amplified TCR beta CDR3 regions, and they did so from RNA transcripts for repertoire sequencing. HTBI-primed first-round RT-PCR preceded second-round multiplex PCR. TCRdb independently ran MiXCR on the multiplex PCR reads; one entry per CDR3 protein. This table holds about 220,000 distinct CDR3 sequences, 20% to 25% found once. Sequencing used peripheral blood. The receptors originated from a woman aged 45 to 65 with Graves' ophthalmopathy.

The rearrangement joins TRBV9 to TRBJ1-1; D is unresolved. From germline, CDR1 is SGDLS and CDR2 YYNGEE. This CDR3 is built from 14 residues. Trimming left V 4 bases short and J 1 base short, with 11 bases between. The CDR3 sequence is CASSPRGTNTEAFF. In DNA, the CDR3 is TGTGCCAGCAGCCCACGCGGTACGAACACTGAAGCTTTCTTT. The full variable domain, its missing parts supplied by reference TRBV9 and TRBJ1-1, is DSGVTQTPKHLITATGQRVTLRCSPRSGDLSVYWYQQSLDQGLQFLIQYYNGEERAKGNILERFSAQQFPDLHSELNLSSLELGDSALYFCASSPRGTNTEAFFGQGTRLTVV.

Only a few counts were recorded for this clonotype. A read error is possible here, since a much larger clone lies one base away. The chain links TRBV19 to TRBJ1-2, with D uncertain. With 0 bases removed from V and 5 bases from J, the gap between germline ends came to 13 bases. This CDR3 contains 15 residues. Per the germline V gene, CDR1 is LNHDA and CDR2 is SQIVND (reference sequence). Written as DNA, the CDR3 is TGTGCCAGTAGTATAGATCCTGCAGGTTCTTATGGCTACACCTTC. This encodes CASSIDPAGSYGYTF.

V is TRBV19 and J is TRBJ1-2; possibly TRBD1 for D (5 bases). V lost 4 bases and J 7 bases, leaving 13 bases between the germline ends. Germline CDR1 LNHDA, CDR2 SQIVND (reference sequence). The CDR3 loop spans 13 amino acids. CDR3 bases: TGTGCCAGTAGTACCCGGGACTCTGGTGGCTACACCTTC. Translation gives CASSTRDSGGYTF.

Ten or more counts support this clonotype. The chain links TRBV29-1 to TRBJ1-2; D not resolved. Germline V CDR1 and CDR2: SQVTM, ANQGSEA. The length of the CDR3 is 12 residues. Deletions cut 7 bases from V and 1 base from J, with 10 bases between. The CDR3 spells CSAETDNYGYTF. The CDR3 bases are TGCAGCGCGGAGACTGATAACTATGGCTACACCTTC.

This clonotype turned up a few times. At one end the junction does not follow the germline gene, possibly because of a read error. The chain links TRBV11-2 to TRBJ2-7; 9 nucleotides line up with TRBD2. Per the germline V gene, CDR1 is SGHAT and CDR2 is FQNNGV. This CDR3 has 16 residues. CDR3 residues: CAISLTSGLGIHEQYF. The CDR3 nucleotides read TGTGCCATCAGCTTGACTAGCGGCTTAGGCATCCACGAGCAGTACTTC.

Points on this clonotype: A much larger clone differs by one base, so this may be a read error. This chain uses TRBV28 with TRBJ2-5, with D maybe TRBD2 (6 bases). V lost 3 bases to trimming and J lost 7 bases, with 27 bases between them. The CDR3 runs to 18 residues. Germline CDR1 and CDR2: MDHEN and SYDVKM. CDR3 amino acids: CASSFKGTGTGEKRTQYF. The CDR3 coding sequence is TGTGCCAGCAGTTTTAAGGGAACCGGGACGGGAGAAAAACGGACCCAGTACTTC.

This clonotype was observed at least ten times. This CDR3 is CSVGRGYGYTF. The CDR3 nucleotides are TGCAGCGTTGGCAGGGGCTATGGCTACACCTTC. This chain connects TRBV29-1 to TRBJ1-2; D might be TRBD1 (6 bases). The CDR3 totals 11 residues. Trimming stripped 4 bases from V and 4 bases from J, with 7 bases between. Germline V gene lookup returns CDR1 SQVTM and CDR2 ANQGSEA.

The V and J genes are TRBV12-3 or TRBV12-4 and TRBJ1-1; 8 nucleotides agree with TRBD1. CDR3 size: 15 residues. The trim removed 4 bases at V and 4 bases at J, leaving 8 bases unmatched. For the CDR3, the DNA is TGTGCCAGCAGTTCCACGGGACAGGCTCGCACTGAAGCTTTCTTT. This encodes CASSSTGQARTEAFF.

The chain has TRBV29-1 and TRBJ2-7, with D hard to call. The CDR3 length is 13 residues. The germline V and J ends were trimmed by 4 bases and 2 bases, with 12 bases remaining between them. The germline CDR1 and CDR2 sequences are SQVTM and ANQGSEA. The CDR3 spells CSVVGRIPYEQYF. CDR3 bases: TGCAGCGTTGTAGGGCGCATACCCTACGAGCAGTACTTC.

This clonotype showed up just a few times. This rearrangement joins TRBV11-2 to TRBJ2-2; TRBD1 matches 11 bases. The V gene end was trimmed by 6 bases and the J gene end by 8 bases; junction bases not matched to a gene: 17. Germline V lookup: CDR1 SGHAT, CDR2 FQNNGV. This CDR3 contains 18 residues. CDR3 in DNA: TGTGCCAGCAGAGATAGAACTCGGACAGGGGGCGCGGGTGGGGAGCTGTTTTTT. Its protein is CASRDRTRTGGAGGELFF.

On this clonotype itself: The junction departs from germline at one end; a sequencing error may be responsible. This sequence joins TRBV19 and TRBJ2-6, with TRBD1 matching over 9 bases. Germline values: CDR1 LNHDA, CDR2 SQIVND (reference sequence). The CDR3 extends over 19 amino acids. CDR3 nucleotide sequence: TGTGCCAGTAGAAGCAAACCGGGACAGGGTCGAGGTGGGGCCGACGTCCTGACTTTC. This codes for CASRSKPGQGRGGADVLTF.

This clonotype was observed at least ten times. The rearrangement joins TRBV5-1 to TRBJ1-1; weak D call: TRBD1 (5 bases). Germline CDR1 SGHRS, CDR2 YFSETQ. CDR3 length: 19 residues. Trimming removed 0 bases at V and 3 bases at J, with 24 bases between. The CDR3 DNA reads TGCGCCAGCAGCTTGGGAACAGTCGGGAAGGGGATGAAGGACACTGAAGCTTTCTTT. Its translation: CASSLGTVGKGMKDTEAFF.

This clonotype was recorded many times. The chain is built from TRBV5-6 and TRBJ2-5, with 7 bases fitting TRBD1. V was clipped by 4 bases and J by 4 bases; unmatched bases: 13. The CDR3 is 16 amino acids. Germline V gene data show CDR1 as SGHDT and CDR2 as YYEEEE. The CDR3 nucleotides are TGTGCCAGCAGCGTAAGGACAGGAGGAGGAGGAGAGACCCAGTACTTC. Translation: CASSVRTGGGGETQYF.

This clonotype was seen repeatedly, ten times or more. The rearrangement uses TRBV6-1 and TRBJ1-1; 8 nucleotides agree with TRBD1. CDR1 and CDR2 (germline): MNHNS, SASEGT. There are 14 residues in the CDR3. V dropped 3 bases and J dropped 5; count of bases not matched to a gene: 5. CDR3 protein: CASSERQGRTEAFF. The CDR3 DNA follows: TGTGCCAGCAGTGAGCGACAGGGGAGGACTGAAGCTTTCTTT.

This clonotype has ten or more counts. Since a much larger clone is just one base distant, this may be a read error. In nucleotides, the CDR3 is TGTGCCAGCAAAATTCAAGTCACCGGGGAGCTGTTTTTT. Translated: CASKIQVTGELFF. The chain uses TRBV6-1 and TRBJ2-2; no firm D call. The CDR3 has 13 residues. V lost 7 bases and J 4 bases, leaving 10 bases between the germline ends. Per the germline V gene, CDR1 is MNHNS and CDR2 is SASEGT.

This clonotype was observed many times. V is TRBV7-8 and J is TRBJ1-1; 10 bases are a match to TRBD1. From germline, CDR1 is SGHVS and CDR2 FQNEAQ. Losses at the gene ends were 9 bases for V and 1 base for J; bases not matched to a gene: 5. CDR3 length equals 14 residues. The CDR3 DNA reads as TGTGCCAGAAAGCGGGACAGGGGGAACACTGAAGCTTTCTTT. This sequence encodes CARKRDRGNTEAFF.

This clonotype came up once. This chain links TRBV30 with TRBJ2-7; D is unclear. The CDR3 is made up of 12 amino acids. From germline, CDR1 is GTSNPN and CDR2 SVGIG (reference sequence). With 1 base removed from V and 2 bases from J, the gap between germline ends came to 6 bases. The CDR3 here is CAWSGVPYEQYF. The CDR3 DNA reads as TGTGCCTGGAGTGGGGTTCCCTACGAGCAGTACTTC.

This clonotype was observed at least ten times. The chain has TRBV9 and TRBJ1-6; 9 bases are a match to TRBD1. Germline CDR1 and CDR2: SGDLS and YYNGEE. CDR3 size: 13 residues. V gave up 3 bases and J gave up 14 bases; unmatched junction bases: 6. CDR3 protein: CASSDRDRATLHF. The CDR3 DNA reads as TGTGCCAGCAGCGACCGGGACAGGGCCACCCTCCACTTT.